This TCR beta chain was identified in a study of T cells in Graves' hyperthyroidism and ophthalmopathy. Template material for amplifying TCR beta CDR3 regions consisted of RNA transcripts. First-round RT-PCR of the TCR CDR3 relied on the HTBI primer set. Each CDR3 protein is one row after TCRdb ran MiXCR on the multiplex PCR reads. The sample consists of 300,000 to 450,000 distinct CDR3 sequences, about 14% of them appearing once. Notes on this clonotype: Its antigen is undetermined.

Exclusion followed for patients with uncontrolled infection, other autoimmune disease, pregnancy or lactation. Points from the study as a whole: Ophthalmopathy was told apart from stable hyperthyroidism by a 13 V-J model.

The germline CDR1 and CDR2 sequences are DFQATT and SNEGSKA (reference sequence). The trim removed 1 base at V and 8 bases at J, leaving 9 bases unmatched. CDR3 length equals 14 residues. This clonotype was sampled from a woman between 25 and 40 years old with Graves' ophthalmopathy. The specimen sequenced was blood. This sequence joins TRBV20-1 and TRBJ1-2; 8 nucleotides agree with TRBD1. The CDR3 loop reads CSARVPDRAGGYTF. CDR3 nucleotide sequence: TGCAGTGCTAGAGTTCCGGACAGGGCGGGGGGCTACACCTTC.